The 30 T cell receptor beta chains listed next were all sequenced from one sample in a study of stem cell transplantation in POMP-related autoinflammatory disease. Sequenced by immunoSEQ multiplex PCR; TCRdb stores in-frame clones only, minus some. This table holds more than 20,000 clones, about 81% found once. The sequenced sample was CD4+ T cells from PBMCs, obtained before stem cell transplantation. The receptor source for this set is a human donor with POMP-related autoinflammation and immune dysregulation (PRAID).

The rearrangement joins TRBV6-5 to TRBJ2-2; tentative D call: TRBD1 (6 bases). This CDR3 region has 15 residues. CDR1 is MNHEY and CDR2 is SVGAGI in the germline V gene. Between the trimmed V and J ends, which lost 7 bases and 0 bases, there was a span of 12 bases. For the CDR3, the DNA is TGTGCCAGCACCTGGACAGCCGCGAACACCGGGGAGCTGTTTTTT. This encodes CASTWTAANTGELFF.

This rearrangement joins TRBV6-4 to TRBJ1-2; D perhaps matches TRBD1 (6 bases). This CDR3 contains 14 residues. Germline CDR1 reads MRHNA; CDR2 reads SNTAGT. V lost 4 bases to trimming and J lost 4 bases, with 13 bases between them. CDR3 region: CASSATGPFYGYTF. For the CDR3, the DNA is TGTGCCAGCAGTGCGACAGGCCCATTCTATGGCTACACCTTC.

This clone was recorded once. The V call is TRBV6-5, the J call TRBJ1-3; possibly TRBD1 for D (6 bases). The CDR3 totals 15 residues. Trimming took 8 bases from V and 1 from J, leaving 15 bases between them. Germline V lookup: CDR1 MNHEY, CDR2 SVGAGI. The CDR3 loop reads CASVSRQASGNTIYF. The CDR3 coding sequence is TGTGCCAGCGTCAGTAGACAGGCTTCTGGAAACACCATATATTTT.

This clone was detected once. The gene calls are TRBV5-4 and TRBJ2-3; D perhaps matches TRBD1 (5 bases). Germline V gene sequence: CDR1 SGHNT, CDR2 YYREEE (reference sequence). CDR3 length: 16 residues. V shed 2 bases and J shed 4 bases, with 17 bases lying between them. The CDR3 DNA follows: TGTGCCAGCAGCTTCCGACGACAGTCTGTTCCAGATACGCAGTATTTT. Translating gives CASSFRRQSVPDTQYF.

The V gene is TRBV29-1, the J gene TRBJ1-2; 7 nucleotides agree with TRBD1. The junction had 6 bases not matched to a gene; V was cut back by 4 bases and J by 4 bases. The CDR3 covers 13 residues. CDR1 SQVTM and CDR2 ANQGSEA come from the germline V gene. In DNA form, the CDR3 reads TGCAGCGTTGGACACCGGACAGGCTATGGCTACACCTTC. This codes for CSVGHRTGYGYTF.

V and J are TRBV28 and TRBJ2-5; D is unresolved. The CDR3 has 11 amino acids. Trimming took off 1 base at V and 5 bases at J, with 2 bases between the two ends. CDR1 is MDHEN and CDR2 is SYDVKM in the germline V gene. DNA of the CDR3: TGTGCCAGCAGTTTATTGGAGACCCAGTACTTC. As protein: CASSLLETQYF.

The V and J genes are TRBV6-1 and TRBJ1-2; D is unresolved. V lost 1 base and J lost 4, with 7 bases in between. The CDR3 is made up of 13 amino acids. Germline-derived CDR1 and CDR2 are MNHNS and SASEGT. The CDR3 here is CASSEEGSYGYTF. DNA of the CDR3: TGTGCCAGCAGTGAAGAGGGTAGCTATGGCTACACCTTC.

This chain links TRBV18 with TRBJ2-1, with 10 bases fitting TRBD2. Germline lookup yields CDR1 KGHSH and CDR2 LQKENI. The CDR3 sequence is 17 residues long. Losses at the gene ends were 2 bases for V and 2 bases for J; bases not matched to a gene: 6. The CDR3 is CASSPMLAGETYNEQFF. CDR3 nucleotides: TGTGCCAGCTCACCAATGCTAGCGGGAGAAACCTACAATGAGCAGTTCTTC.

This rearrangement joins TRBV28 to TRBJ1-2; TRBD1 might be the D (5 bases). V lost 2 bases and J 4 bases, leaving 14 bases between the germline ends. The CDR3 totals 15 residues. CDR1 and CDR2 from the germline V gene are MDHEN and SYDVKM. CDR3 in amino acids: CASSLGEGDLYGYTF. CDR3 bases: TGTGCCAGCAGTTTAGGGGAAGGGGACCTCTATGGCTACACCTTC.

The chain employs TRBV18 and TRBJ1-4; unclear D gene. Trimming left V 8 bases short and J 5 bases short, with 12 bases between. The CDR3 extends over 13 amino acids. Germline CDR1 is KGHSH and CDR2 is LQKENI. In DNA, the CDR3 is TGTGCCAGCATGGGCGGACTAAATGAAAAACTGTTTTTT. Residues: CASMGGLNEKLFF. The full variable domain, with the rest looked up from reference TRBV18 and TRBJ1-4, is NAGVMQNPRHLVRRRGQEARLRCSPMKGHSHVYWYRQLPEEGLKFMVYLQKENIIDESGMPKERFSAEFPKEGPSILRIQQVVRGDSAAYFCASMGGLNEKLFFGSGTQLSVL.

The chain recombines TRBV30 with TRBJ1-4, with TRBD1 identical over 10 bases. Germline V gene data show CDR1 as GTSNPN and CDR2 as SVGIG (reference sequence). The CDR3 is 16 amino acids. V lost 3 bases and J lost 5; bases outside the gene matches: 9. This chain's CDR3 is CAWSPIGQGVNEKLFF. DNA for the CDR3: TGTGCCTGGAGCCCTATAGGACAGGGGGTGAATGAAAAACTGTTTTTT.

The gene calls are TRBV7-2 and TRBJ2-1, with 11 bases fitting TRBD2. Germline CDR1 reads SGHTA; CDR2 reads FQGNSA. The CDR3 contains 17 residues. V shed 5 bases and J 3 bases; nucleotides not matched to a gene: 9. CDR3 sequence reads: CASSLRLAGIGYNEQFF. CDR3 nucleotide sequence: TGTGCCAGCAGCCTACGACTAGCGGGAATAGGCTACAATGAGCAGTTCTTC.

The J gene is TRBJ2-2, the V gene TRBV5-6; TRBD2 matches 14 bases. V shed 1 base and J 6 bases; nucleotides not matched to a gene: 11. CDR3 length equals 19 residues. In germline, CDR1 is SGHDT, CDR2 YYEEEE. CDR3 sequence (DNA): TGTGCCAGCAGCTTGACAACGCCGGGACTAGCGGGAGAGGCCGGGGAGCTGTTTTTT. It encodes CASSLTTPGLAGEAGELFF.

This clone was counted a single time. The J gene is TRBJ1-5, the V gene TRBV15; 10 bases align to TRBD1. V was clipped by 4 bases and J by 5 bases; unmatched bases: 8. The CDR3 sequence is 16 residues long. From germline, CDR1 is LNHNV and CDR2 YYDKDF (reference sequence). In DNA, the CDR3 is TGTGCCACCAGCACATGGGACAGGGGCGACGATCAGCCCCAGCATTTT. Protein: CATSTWDRGDDQPQHF.

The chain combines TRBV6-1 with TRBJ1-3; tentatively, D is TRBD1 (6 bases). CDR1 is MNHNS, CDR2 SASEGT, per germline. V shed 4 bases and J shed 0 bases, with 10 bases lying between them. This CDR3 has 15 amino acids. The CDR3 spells CASSGDNYSGNTIYF. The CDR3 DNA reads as TGTGCCAGCAGTGGGGACAACTACTCTGGAAACACCATATATTTT.

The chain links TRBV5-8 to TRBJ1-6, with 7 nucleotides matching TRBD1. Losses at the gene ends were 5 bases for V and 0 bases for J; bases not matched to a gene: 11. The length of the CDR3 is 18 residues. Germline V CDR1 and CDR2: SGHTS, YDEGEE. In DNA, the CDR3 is TGTGCCAGCAGAAAAGGGGTCAGGGGGAGCTCCTATAATTCACCCCTCCACTTT. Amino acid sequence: CASRKGVRGSSYNSPLHF.

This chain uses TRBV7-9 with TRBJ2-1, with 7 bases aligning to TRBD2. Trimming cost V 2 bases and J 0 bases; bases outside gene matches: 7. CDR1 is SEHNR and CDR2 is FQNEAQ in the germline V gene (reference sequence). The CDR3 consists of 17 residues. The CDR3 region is CASSLLGGFGSYNEQFF. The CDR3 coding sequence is TGTGCCAGCAGCTTACTGGGAGGGTTTGGCTCCTACAATGAGCAGTTCTTC.

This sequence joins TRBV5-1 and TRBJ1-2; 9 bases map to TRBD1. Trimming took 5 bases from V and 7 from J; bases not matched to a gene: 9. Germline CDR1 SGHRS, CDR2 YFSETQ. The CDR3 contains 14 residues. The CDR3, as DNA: TGCGCCAGCAGTTACCTACAGGGGGCACCTGGCTACACCTTC. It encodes CASSYLQGAPGYTF.

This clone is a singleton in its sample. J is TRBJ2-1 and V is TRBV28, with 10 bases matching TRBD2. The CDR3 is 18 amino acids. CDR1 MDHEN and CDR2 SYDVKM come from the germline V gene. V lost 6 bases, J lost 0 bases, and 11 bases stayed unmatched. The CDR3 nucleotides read TGTGCCAGCAGACCCCGTCTAGCGGGAGCTAGCTCCTACAATGAGCAGTTCTTC. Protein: CASRPRLAGASSYNEQFF.

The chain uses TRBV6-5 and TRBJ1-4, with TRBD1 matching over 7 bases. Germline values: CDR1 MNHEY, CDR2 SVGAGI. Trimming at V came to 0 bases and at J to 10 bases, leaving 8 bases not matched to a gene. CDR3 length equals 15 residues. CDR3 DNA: TGTGCCAGCAGTTACTCGGGCCAGGGGGGAGGAAAACTGTTTTTT. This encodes CASSYSGQGGGKLFF.

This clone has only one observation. In nucleotides, the CDR3 is TGTGCCAGCAGCGCCTCCGGGGGCGGGAGGGTAGGGAATGAGCAGTTCTTC. Translated, it gives CASSASGGGRVGNEQFF. The chain carries TRBV9 and TRBJ2-1; TRBD2 matches 9 bases. The CDR3 sequence is 17 residues long. V shed 3 bases and J 7 bases; nucleotides not matched to a gene: 14. The germline CDR1 and CDR2 sequences are SGDLS and YYNGEE.

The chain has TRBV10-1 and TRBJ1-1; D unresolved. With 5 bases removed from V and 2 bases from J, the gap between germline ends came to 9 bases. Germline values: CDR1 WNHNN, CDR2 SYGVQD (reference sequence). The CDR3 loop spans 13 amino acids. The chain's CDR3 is CASSRTHNTEAFF. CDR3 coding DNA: TGCGCCAGCAGTCGTACCCACAACACTGAAGCTTTCTTT.

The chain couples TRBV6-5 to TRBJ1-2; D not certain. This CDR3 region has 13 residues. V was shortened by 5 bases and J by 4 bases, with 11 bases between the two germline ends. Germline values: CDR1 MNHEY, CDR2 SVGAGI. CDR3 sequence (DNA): TGTGCCAGCAGTCAGTTGTTGGTCTATGGCTACACCTTC. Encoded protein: CASSQLLVYGYTF.

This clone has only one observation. CDR3 residues: CASSHPLAGGGGEQFF. The CDR3 DNA follows: TGTGCCAGCAGTCACCCACTAGCGGGAGGCGGAGGTGAGCAGTTCTTC. The rearrangement joins TRBV7-9 to TRBJ2-1, with 12 bases lining up with TRBD2. From germline, CDR1 is SEHNR and CDR2 FQNEAQ (reference sequence). The CDR3 has 16 residues. V trimming: 6 bases; J trimming: 9 bases; junction bases outside the gene matches: 12.

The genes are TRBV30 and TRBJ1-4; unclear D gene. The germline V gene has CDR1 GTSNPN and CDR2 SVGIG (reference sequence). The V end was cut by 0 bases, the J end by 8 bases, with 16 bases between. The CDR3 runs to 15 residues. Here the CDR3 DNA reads TGTGCCTGGAGTGTACTCGGCTCCAGCTGGGAAAAACTGTTTTTT. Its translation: CAWSVLGSSWEKLFF.

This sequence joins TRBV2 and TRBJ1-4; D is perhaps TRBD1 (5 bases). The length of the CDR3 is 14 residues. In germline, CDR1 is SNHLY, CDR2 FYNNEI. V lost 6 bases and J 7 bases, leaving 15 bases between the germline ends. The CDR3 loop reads CASSRTIGGEKLFF. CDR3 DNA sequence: TGTGCCAGCAGCCGGACTATTGGGGGTGAAAAACTGTTTTTT.

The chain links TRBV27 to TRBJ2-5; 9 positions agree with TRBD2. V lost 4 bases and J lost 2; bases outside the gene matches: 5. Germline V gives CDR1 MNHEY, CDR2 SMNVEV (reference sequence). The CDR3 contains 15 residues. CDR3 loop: CASSSPTSGQETQYF. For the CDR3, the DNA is TGTGCCAGCAGTTCACCGACTAGCGGTCAAGAGACCCAGTACTTC.

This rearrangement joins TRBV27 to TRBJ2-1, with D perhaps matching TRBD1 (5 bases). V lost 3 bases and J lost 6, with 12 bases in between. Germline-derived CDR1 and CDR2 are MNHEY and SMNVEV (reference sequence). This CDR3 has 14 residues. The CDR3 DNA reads TGTGCCAGCAGTTTGTTTAGGGGCCCCAATGAGCAGTTCTTC. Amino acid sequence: CASSLFRGPNEQFF.

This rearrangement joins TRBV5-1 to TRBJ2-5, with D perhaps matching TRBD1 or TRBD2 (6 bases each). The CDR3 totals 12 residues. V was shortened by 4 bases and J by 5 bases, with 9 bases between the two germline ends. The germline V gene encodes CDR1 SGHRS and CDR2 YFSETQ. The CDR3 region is CASSPGAETQYF. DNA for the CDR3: TGCGCCAGCAGCCCGGGGGCGGAGACCCAGTACTTC.

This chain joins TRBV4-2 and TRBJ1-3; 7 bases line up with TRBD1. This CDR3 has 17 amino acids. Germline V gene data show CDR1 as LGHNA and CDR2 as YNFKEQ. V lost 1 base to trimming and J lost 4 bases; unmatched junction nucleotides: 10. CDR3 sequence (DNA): TGTGCCAGCAGCCAAGCCCCCAAATACAGGGGAGGAAACACCATATATTTT. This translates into CASSQAPKYRGGNTIYF.